This T cell receptor (beta chain) was sequenced in a study of blood T cell repertoires in COVID-19. Study-level information: From the United States, Italy and Spain came samples of acute and convalescent COVID-19.

Assignment of participants to cohorts was predicated upon participant-reported clinical history. The CDR3 is 13 amino acids. Trimming cost V 4 bases and J 3 bases; bases outside gene matches: 0. The germline gives CDR1 WSHSY, CDR2 SAAADI. Assay: immunoSEQ multiplex PCR; the TCRdb copy retains only in-frame clones and omits some. The table includes about 280,000 clones, around 91% detected once. This clone occurred a few times. Other DNA sequences in the same sample also yield this CDR3. Sequencing used PBMCs or T cells enriched from blood (not recorded which). The chain joins TRBV10-2 to TRBJ1-2; TRBD1 matches at 9 bases. The receptor comes from a woman aged 18 to 35 with acute COVID-19. The CDR3 DNA is TGCGCCAGCAGTGGGACAGGGGACTATGGCTACACCTTC. Encoded protein: CASSGTGDYGYTF.